Here is one TCR beta chain with its context. This entry belongs to a study of blood T cell repertoires in COVID-19. Study context: There were acute and convalescent COVID-19 samples, and they came from the United States, Italy and Spain. T cells, B-cell-depleted T cells, or PBMCs supplied cDNA or gDNA.

How the authors handled the data: Estimated nucleated cell counts came from reference gene primer amplification. Method: immunoSEQ multiplex PCR; TCRdb's copy keeps in-frame clones and lacks some. The V and J calls and clone size were taken over from that table, and D and trimming were inferred from the DNA. This table holds roughly 150,000 clones, roughly 85% found once. V was pared by 1 base and J by 5 bases, with 9 bases between. There are 13 residues in the CDR3. Germline CDR1 reads MGHRA; CDR2 reads YSYEKL. The receptor's source is a human donor in a cohort sampled during active COVID-19. The sequenced material came from peripheral blood. The chain recombines TRBV4-1 with TRBJ2-7; D perhaps matches TRBD1 (5 bases). CDR3 sequence reads: CASSQVFRDEQYF. In nucleotides, the CDR3 is TGCGCCAGCAGCCAAGTCTTCAGGGACGAGCAGTACTTC.